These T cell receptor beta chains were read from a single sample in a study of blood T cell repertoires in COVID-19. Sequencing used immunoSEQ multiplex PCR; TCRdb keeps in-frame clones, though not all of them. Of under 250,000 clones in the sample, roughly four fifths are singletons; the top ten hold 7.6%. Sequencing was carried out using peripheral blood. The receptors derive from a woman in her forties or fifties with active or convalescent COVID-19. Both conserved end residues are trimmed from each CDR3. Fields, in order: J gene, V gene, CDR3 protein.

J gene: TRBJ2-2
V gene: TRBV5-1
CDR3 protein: ASSPDSGIGELF

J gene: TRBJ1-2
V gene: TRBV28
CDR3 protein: ASSLLGGRGYT

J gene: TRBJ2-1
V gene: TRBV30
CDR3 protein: AWSGTSGSQDEQF

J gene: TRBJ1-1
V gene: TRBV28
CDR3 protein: ASTLGGAGTEAF

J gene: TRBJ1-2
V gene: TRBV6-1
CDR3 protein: ASSEDVQETAGSRNYGYT

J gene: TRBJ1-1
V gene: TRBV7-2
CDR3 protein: ASSFTTANTEAF

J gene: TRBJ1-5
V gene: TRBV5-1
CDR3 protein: ASSHDAGQPQH

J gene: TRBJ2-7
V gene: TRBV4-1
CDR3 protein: ASSQGVGWVAGGYEQY

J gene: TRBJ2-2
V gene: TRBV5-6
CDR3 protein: ASSFKGQSANTGELF

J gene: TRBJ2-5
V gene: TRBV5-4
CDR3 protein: ASSFSGSRETQY

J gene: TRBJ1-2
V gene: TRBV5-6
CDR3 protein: ASSSRGRRF

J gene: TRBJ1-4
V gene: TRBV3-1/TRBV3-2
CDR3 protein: ASSIGTANEKLF

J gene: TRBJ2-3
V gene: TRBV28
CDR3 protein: ASSLYQGSTDTQY

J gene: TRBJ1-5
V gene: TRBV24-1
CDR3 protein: ATSDSQLQTGNQPQH

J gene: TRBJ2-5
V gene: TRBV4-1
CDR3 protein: ASSHALGAEETQY

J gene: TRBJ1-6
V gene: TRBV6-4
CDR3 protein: ASSAQDGSPLH

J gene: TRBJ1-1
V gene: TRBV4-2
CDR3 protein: ASRARPEGTEAF

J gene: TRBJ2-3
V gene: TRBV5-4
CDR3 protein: ASSLRGSTDTQY

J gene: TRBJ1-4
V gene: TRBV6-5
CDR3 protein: ASSRGDLEEKLF

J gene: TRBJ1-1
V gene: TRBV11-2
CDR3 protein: ASSLSGTGGRRAEAF

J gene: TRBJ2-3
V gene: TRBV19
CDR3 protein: ASSATSGRSSDTQY

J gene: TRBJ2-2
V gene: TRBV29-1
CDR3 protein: SVEYLDRRLSGELF

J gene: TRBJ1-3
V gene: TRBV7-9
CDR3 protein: ASSLAGGNTIY

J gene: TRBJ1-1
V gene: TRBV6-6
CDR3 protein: ASSYSETGSEAF

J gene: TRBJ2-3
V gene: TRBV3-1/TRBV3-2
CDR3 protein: ASSQFFLATDTQY

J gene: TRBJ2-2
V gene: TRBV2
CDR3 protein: ASRSDRAGTGELF

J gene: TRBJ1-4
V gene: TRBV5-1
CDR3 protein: ASSSQGAANEKLF

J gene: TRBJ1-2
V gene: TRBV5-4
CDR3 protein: ASSLARGDGYT

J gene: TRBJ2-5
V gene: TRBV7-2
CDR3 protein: ASRNTGGETQY

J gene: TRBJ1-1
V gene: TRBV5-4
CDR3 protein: ASSFPGQGFHTEAF

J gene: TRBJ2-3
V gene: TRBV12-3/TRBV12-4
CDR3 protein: ASTFFPDTQY

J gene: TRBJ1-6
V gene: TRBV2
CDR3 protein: ASSNLDSWNSPLH

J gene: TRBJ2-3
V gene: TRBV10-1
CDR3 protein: ASSESEGLFNTDTQY

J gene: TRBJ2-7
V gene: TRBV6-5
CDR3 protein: ASSYSKGEWYEQY

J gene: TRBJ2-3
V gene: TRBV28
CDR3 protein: ASSQSPTSTDTQY

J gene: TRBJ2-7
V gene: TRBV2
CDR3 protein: ASSAAGTSSYEQY

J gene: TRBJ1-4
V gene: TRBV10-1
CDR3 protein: ASRAGKNEKLF

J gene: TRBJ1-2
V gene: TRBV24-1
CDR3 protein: ATSDPGQGLARSYT

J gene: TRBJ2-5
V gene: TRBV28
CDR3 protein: ASSRTSGYLQETQY

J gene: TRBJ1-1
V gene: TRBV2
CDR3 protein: ASSETGADAF

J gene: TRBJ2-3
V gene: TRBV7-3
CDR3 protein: ASSSYGWGGRVFDTQY

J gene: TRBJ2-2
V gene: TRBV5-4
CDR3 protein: ASSGAGRSSGELF

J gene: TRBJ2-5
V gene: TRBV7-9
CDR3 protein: ASSLEAVGQFLGTQY

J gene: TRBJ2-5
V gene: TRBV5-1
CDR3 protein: ASSWIAGGQETQY

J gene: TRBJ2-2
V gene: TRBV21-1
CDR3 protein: ASSPTSGTDTGELF

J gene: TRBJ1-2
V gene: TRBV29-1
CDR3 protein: SVSAGGYGYT

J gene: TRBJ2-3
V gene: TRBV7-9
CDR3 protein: ASSRQTVASTDTQY

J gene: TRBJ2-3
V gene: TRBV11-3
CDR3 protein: ASSLDRGGDTQY

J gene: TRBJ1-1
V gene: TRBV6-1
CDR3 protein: ASSEEWSGGTEAF

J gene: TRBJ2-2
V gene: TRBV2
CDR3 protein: ASSGPNAGTGELF

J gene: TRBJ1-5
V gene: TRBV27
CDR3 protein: ASSAWRVGSGNQPQH

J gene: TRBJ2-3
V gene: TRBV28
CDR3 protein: ASGYGTLGDTQY

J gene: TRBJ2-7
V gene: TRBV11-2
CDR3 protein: ASSLGLADSYEQY

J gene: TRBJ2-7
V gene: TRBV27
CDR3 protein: ASSSGGQGAYEQY

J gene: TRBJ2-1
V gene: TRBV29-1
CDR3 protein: SSWTGLSYNEQF

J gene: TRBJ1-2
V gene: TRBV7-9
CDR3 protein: ASSRTGGARNYGYT